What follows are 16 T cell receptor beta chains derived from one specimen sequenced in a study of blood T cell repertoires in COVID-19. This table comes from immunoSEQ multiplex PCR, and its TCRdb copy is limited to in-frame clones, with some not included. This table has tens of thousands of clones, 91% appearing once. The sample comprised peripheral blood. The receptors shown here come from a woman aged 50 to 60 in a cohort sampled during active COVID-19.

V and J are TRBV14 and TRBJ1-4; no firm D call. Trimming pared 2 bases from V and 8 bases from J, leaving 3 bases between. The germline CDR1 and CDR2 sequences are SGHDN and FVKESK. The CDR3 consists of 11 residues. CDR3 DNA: TGTGCCAGCAGCCAAACAGAAAAACTGTTTTTT. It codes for CASSQTEKLFF.

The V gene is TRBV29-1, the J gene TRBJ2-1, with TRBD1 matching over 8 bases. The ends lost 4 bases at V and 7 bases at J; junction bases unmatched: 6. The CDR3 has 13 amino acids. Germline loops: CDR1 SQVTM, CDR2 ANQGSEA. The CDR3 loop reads CSVATRQGNEQFF. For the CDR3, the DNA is TGCAGCGTTGCCACCAGACAGGGGAATGAGCAGTTCTTC.

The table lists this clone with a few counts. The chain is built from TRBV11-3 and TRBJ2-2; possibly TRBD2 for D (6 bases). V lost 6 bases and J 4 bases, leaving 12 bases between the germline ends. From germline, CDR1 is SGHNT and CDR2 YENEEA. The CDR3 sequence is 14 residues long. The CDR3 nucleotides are TGTGCCAGCAGATCGGAGGGTAGCACCGGGGAGCTGTTTTTT. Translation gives CASRSEGSTGELFF.

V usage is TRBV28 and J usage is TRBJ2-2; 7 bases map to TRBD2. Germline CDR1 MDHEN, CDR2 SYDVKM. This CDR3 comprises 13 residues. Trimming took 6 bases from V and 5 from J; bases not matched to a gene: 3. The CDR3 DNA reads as TGTGCCAGCAGCCGGGGGGAGACCGGGGAGCTGTTTTTT. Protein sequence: CASSRGETGELFF.

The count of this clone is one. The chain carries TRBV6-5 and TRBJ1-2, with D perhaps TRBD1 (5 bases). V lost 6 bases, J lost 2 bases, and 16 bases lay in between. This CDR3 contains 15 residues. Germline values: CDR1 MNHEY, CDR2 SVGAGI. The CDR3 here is CASRGFGGFNYGYTF. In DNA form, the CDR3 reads TGTGCCAGCAGGGGGTTTGGGGGGTTCAACTATGGCTACACCTTC.

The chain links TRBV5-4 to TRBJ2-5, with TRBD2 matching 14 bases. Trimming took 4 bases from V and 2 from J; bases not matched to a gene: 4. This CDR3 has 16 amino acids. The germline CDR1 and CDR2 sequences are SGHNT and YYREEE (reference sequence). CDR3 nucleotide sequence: TGTGCCAGCAGCCCCGGGACTAGCGGGAGACAAGAGACCCAGTACTTC. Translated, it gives CASSPGTSGRQETQYF.

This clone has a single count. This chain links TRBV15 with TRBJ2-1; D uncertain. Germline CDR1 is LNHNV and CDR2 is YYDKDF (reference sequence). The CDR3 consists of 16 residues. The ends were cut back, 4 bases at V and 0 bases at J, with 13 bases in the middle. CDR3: CATSNYTRSSYNEQFF. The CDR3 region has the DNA TGTGCCACCAGCAATTATACGAGAAGCTCCTACAATGAGCAGTTCTTC.

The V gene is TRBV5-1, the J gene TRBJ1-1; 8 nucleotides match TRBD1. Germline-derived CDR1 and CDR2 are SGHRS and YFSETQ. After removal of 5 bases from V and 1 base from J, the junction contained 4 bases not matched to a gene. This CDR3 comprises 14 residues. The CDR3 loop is CASRQDRGNTEAFF. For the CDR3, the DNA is TGCGCCAGCAGGCAAGACAGGGGGAACACTGAAGCTTTCTTT.

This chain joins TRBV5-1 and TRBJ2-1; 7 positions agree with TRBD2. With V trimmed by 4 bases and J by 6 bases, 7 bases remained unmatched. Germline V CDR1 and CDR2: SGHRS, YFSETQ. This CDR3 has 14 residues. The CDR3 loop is CASSPLLAVNEQFF. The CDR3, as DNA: TGCGCCAGCAGCCCCTTGCTAGCGGTCAATGAGCAGTTCTTC.

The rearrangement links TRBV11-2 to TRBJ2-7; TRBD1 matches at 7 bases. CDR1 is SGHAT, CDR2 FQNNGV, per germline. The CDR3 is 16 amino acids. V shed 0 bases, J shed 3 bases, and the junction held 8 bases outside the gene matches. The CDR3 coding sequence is TGTGCCAGCAGCTTAGATCCGAGACAGGGTAACTACGAGCAGTACTTC. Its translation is CASSLDPRQGNYEQYF.

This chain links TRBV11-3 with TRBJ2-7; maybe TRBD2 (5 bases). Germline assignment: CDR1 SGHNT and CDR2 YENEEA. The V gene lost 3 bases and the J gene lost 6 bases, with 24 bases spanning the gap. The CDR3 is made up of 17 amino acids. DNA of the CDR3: TGTGCCAGCAGCTTGGGATTGGCACGTAATCTCCGGGGCGAGCAGTACTTC. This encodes CASSLGLARNLRGEQYF.

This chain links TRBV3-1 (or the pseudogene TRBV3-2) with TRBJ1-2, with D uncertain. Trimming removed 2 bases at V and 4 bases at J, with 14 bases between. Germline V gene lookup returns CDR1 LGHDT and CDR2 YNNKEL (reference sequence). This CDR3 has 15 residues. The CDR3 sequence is CASSQSRTGSYGYTF. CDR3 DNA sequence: TGTGCCAGCAGCCAAAGTAGGACCGGGAGCTATGGCTACACCTTC.

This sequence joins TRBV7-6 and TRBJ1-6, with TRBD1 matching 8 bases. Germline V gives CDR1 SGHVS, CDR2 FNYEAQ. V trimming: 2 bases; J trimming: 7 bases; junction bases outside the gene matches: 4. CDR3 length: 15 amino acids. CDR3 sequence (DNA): TGTGCCAGCAGCTTACGTGGACAGGGAAATTCACCCCTCCACTTT. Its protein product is CASSLRGQGNSPLHF.

CDR3 nucleotide sequence: TGTGCCAGCAGTGAGGAGCTAGCGGGGCAGACCCAGTACTTC. This gives the protein CASSEELAGQTQYF. The chain recombines TRBV2 with TRBJ2-5, with 9 bases lining up with TRBD2. Germline trimming cut 3 bases from V and 6 bases from J; bases unmatched to any gene: 5. The CDR3 runs 14 residues. Germline CDR1 SNHLY, CDR2 FYNNEI.

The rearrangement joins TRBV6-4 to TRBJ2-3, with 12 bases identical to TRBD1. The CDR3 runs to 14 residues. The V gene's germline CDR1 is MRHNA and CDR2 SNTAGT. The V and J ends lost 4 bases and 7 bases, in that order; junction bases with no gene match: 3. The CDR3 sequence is CASSAGTGGNTQYF. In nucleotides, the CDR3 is TGTGCCAGCAGTGCTGGGACAGGGGGCAATACGCAGTATTTT.

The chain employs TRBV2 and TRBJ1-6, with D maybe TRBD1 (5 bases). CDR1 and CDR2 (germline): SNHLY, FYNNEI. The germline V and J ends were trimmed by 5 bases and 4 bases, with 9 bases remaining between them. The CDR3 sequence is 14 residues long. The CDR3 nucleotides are TGTGCCAGCAGTCCCGACAGTTATAATTCACCCCTCCACTTT. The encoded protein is CASSPDSYNSPLHF.